Sequencing of this TCR beta chain was carried out in a study of cytomegalovirus exposure and HLA in healthy donors. PCR used 60 Vbeta primers and 13 Jbeta primers. Using immunoSEQ multiplex PCR, the repertoire was profiled, and TCRdb retains in-frame clones only, with some absent. In the table there are approximately 180,000 clones, roughly 80% of which are singletons. This clone was detected only once. What it binds is not known. Study outcomes and limitations: The dataset shows that most TCR sequences were rare, while some public TCRs occurred in many donors. 164 TCR beta chains were listed as cytomegalovirus-associated. As a later analysis showed, several of the most significant clusters appeared to be linked to common viral pathogens.

This TCR derives from a man between 18 and 29 years old in good health and CMV-seronegative. Material for sequencing was PBMCs.

This CDR3 is CASSTDSPKLNSPLHF. CDR3 DNA: TGTGCCAGCTCAACAGACAGCCCTAAACTCAATTCACCCCTCCACTTT. This chain connects TRBV18 to TRBJ1-6; D perhaps matches TRBD1 (5 bases). Germline CDR1 and CDR2: KGHSH and LQKENI. The CDR3 covers 16 residues. V was clipped by 5 bases and J by 7 bases, with 18 bases between them.